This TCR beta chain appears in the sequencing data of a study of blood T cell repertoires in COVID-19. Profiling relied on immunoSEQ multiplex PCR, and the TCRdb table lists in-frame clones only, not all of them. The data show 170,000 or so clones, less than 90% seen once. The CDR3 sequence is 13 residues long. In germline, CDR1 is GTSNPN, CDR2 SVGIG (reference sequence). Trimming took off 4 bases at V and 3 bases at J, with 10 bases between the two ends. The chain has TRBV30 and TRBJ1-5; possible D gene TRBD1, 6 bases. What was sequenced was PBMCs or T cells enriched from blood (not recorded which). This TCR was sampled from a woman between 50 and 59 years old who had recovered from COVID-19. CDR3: CAWNRAHNQPQHF. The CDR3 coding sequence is TGTGCCTGGAACAGGGCCCACAATCAGCCCCAGCATTTT.